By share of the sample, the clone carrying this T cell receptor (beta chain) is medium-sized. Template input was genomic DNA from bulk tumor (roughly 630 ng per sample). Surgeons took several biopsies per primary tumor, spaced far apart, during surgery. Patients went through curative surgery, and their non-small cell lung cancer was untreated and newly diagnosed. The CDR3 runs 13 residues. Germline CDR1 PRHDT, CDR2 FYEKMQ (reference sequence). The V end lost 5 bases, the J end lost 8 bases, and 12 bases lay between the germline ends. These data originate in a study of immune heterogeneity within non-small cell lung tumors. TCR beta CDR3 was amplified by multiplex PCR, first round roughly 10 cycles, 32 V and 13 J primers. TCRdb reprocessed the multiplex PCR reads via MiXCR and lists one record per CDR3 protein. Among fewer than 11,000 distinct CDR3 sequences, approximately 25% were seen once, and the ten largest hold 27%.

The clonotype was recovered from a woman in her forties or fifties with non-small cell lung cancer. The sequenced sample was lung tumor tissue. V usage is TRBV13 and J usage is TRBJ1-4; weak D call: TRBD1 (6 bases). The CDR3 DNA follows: TGTGCCAGCAGCCCTAGGGGGGGCGAAAAACTGTTTTTT. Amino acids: CASSPRGGEKLFF.